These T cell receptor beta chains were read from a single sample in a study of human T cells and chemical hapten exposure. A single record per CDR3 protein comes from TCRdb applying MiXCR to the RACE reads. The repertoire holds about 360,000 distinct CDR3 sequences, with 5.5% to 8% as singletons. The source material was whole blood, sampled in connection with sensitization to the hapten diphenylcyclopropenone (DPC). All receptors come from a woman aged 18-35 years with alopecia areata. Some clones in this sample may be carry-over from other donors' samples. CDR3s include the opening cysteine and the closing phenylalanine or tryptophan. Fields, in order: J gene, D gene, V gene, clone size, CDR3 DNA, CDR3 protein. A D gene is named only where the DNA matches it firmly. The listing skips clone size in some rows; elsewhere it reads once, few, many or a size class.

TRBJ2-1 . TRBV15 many TGTGCCACCAGCAGTTCTGAGGGTTACAATGAGCAGTTCTTC CATSSSEGYNEQFF
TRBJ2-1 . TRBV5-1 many TGCGCCAGCAGCTTCCCCCACGACAAGAGCTCCTACAATGAGCAGTTCTTC CASSFPHDKSSYNEQFF
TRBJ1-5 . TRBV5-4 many TGTGCCAGCAGCTTGGCCGGTACCAATCAGCCCCAGCATTTT CASSLAGTNQPQHF
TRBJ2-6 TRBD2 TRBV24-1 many TGTGCCACCAGTCCGACTAGCGGTTCTCCTGGGGCCAACGTCCTGACTTTC CATSPTSGSPGANVLTF
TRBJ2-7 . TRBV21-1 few TGTGCCAGCAGTAAACCTTCCGGGACGGTGACCTACGAGCAGTACTTC CASSKPSGTVTYEQYF
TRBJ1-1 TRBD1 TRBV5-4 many TGTGCCAGCAGTTCGGACAGGGCTCCTGAAGCTTTCTTT CASSSDRAPEAFF
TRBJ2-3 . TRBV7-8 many TGTGCCAGCAGCTTAGGTCAGAGGCCTTCCTCCCGCACAGATACGCAGTATTTT CASSLGQRPSSRTDTQYF
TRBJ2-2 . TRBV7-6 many TGTGCCAGCAGCTTAGGTATCGCCCAGAACACCGGGGAGCTGTTTTTT CASSLGIAQNTGELFF
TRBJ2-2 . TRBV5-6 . TGTGCCAGCAGCTATTACGCGGGGCGGGGGAACACCGGGGAGCTGTTTTTT CASSYYAGRGNTGELFF
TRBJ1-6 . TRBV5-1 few TGCGCCAGCAGCTTGGCAAACACAAATTCACCCCTCCACTTT CASSLANTNSPLHF
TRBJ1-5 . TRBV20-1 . TGCAGTGCTAGAGCTGACAGAAATAGAAATCAGCCCCAGCATTTT CSARADRNRNQPQHF